This T cell receptor (beta chain) was sequenced during a study of PD-1 blockade in classical Hodgkin lymphoma. Study-level points and caveats: Individuals initiating nivolumab under 1 year after ASCT were excluded.

For this clone: No antigen is known for it.

V was cut by 0 bases and J by 0 bases, with 9 bases left in between. This CDR3 comprises 15 residues. The V gene's germline CDR1 is SGDLS and CDR2 YYNGEE. Produced via immunoSEQ multiplex PCR; TCRdb's table is partial and in-frame only. The table shows 13,000 or so clones, with around 83% occurring only once. Time point indicated: cycle 4 day 1 (C4D1), after more than five weeks of nivolumab. Each of the patients experienced relapse following autologous stem cell transplantation, and their brentuximab vedotin exposure differed. Thawed PBMCs were the source of CD4+ T cells, purified by magnetic negative selection. Best responses fell into complete response, partial response or progressive disease.

Sample: CD4+ T cells from blood, taken before the fourth cycle of nivolumab. This TCR derives from a human donor with classical Hodgkin lymphoma. The chain uses TRBV9 and TRBJ1-2; the D is unclear. The CDR3 here is CASSVGGPTNYGYTF. In DNA, the CDR3 is TGTGCCAGCAGCGTAGGTGGGCCAACTAACTATGGCTACACCTTC.